The subject of this entry is one T cell receptor beta chain. These data come from a study of blood T cell repertoires in COVID-19. Libraries were prepared by immunoSEQ multiplex PCR; TCRdb keeps only in-frame clonotypes and omits some of them. The profile shows tens of thousands of clones, 85% to 90% of them singletons. V lost 4 bases to trimming and J lost 7 bases, with 23 bases between them. The germline CDR1 and CDR2 sequences are SGHTA and FQGNSA. This CDR3 contains 17 residues. The sample comprised peripheral blood. V gene TRBV7-2 combines with J gene TRBJ2-1; D possibly corresponds to TRBD2 (7 bases). This sequence originates from a man between 65 and 79 years old with active COVID-19. The CDR3 bases are TGTGCCAGCAGCTCCCCGGGGACAAACAGGGAGGGGAATGAGCAGTTCTTC. The encoded protein is CASSSPGTNREGNEQFF.